The 8 T cell receptor beta chains below were found in one sample sequenced in a study of immune characterization of retroperitoneal liposarcoma. TCRdb re-derived calls from the PCR reads in MiXCR, one entry per CDR3 protein. The data contain roughly 11,000 distinct CDR3 sequences, approximately 26% of them singletons. Material for sequencing was tumor tissue. These receptor sequences come from a female donor with retroperitoneal liposarcoma.

There are a few counts of this clonotype. The chain recombines TRBV6-6 with TRBJ1-1; D unresolved. The V gene lost 0 bases and the J gene lost 3 bases, with 5 bases spanning the gap. Per the germline V gene, CDR1 is MNHNY and CDR2 is SVGAGI (reference sequence). This CDR3 spans 13 amino acids. In DNA, the CDR3 is TGTGCCAGCAGTTACTCGGTGGACACTGAAGCTTTCTTT. This gives the protein CASSYSVDTEAFF.

This chain connects TRBV6-1 to TRBJ2-4; the D is unclear. This CDR3 comprises 14 residues. The germline V and J ends were trimmed by 6 bases and 8 bases, with 17 bases remaining between them. In germline, CDR1 is MNHNS, CDR2 SASEGT. The CDR3 DNA reads TGTGCCAGCAGCCCCCCTTTGTTGGCGGACATTCAGTACTTC. This encodes CASSPPLLADIQYF.

This clonotype is categorized as medium-sized. The rearrangement uses TRBV6-6 and TRBJ2-1; D is unresolved. The end of the DNA aligns better with TRBJ2-7, so the J call may be wrong. The CDR3 contains 16 residues. Germline-derived CDR1 and CDR2 are MNHNY and SVGAGI (reference sequence). In DNA form, the CDR3 reads TGTGCCAGCAGTTACGGCGCAAGGCTAGTGGGCTACGAGCAGTACTTC. It specifies CASSYGARLVGYEQYF.

This clonotype was seen repeatedly, ten times or more. The rearrangement uses TRBV7-3 and TRBJ2-5; D unresolved. The DNA end lines up better with TRBJ2-7; the J call may be wrong. Per the germline V gene, CDR1 is SGHTA and CDR2 is FQGTGA. The CDR3 is made up of 13 amino acids. CDR3 residues: CASSNSPGNEQYF. The CDR3 DNA sequence: TGTGCCAGCAGCAACTCCCCGGGCAACGAGCAGTACTTC.

This clonotype is judged medium-sized. This chain uses TRBV6-1 with TRBJ1-2; 7 bases are a match to TRBD1. This CDR3 comprises 15 residues. The V and J ends lost 7 bases and 3 bases, in that order; junction bases with no gene match: 11. Germline CDR1 MNHNS, CDR2 SASEGT. CDR3 sequence (DNA): TGTGCCAGCACCGGCGACAGGGCGGGGGACTATGGCTACACCTTC. As protein: CASTGDRAGDYGYTF.

By share, this clonotype counts as medium-sized. This chain uses TRBV6-1 with TRBJ2-1, with D perhaps TRBD1 (7 bases). This CDR3 region has 17 residues. Trimming took off 1 base at V and 0 bases at J, with 13 bases between the two ends. Germline V CDR1 and CDR2: MNHNS, SASEGT. The CDR3 region is CASSEGAGGSSYNEQFF. The CDR3 DNA follows: TGTGCCAGCAGTGAAGGAGCAGGGGGGAGCTCCTACAATGAGCAGTTCTTC.

This clonotype was counted only a few times. The chain links TRBV7-2 to TRBJ1-2; the D is unclear. V lost 0 bases, J lost 4 bases, and 6 bases lay in between. Germline CDR1 SGHTA, CDR2 FQGNSA. This CDR3 is built from 13 residues. CDR3 in DNA: TGTGCCAGCAGCTTAGCGCAGAGCTATGGCTACACCTTC. It encodes CASSLAQSYGYTF.

This chain joins TRBV14 and TRBJ1-6; D not resolved. The V gene's germline CDR1 is SGHDN and CDR2 FVKESK. The CDR3 spans 13 residues. Trimming took 4 bases from V and 8 from J, leaving 9 bases between them. The DNA for the CDR3 is TGTGCCAGCAGCCCTCGCGAATATTCACCCCTCCACTTT. It translates to CASSPREYSPLHF.